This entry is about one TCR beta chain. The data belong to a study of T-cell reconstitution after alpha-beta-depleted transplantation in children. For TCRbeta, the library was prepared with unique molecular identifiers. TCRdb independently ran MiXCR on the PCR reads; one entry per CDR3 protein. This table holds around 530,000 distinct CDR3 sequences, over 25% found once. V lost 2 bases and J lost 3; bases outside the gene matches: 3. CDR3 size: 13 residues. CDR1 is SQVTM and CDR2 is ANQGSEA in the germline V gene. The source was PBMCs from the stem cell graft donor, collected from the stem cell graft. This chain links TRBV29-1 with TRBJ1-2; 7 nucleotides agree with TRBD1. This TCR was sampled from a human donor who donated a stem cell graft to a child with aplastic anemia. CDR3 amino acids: CSVETGDYYGYTF. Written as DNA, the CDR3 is TGCAGCGTTGAAACAGGGGACTACTATGGCTACACCTTC. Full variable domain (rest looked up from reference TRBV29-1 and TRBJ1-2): SAVISQKPSRDICQRGTSLTIQCQVDSQVTMMFWYRQQPGQSLTLIATANQGSEATYESGFVIDKFPISRPNLTFSTLTVSNMSPEDSSIYLCSVETGDYYGYTFGSGTRLTVV.